The 17 T cell receptor beta chains below come from one sample, sequenced in a study of cytomegalovirus exposure and HLA in healthy donors. Primers included in the PCR were 60 Vbeta and 13 Jbeta primers. Sequencing was performed with immunoSEQ multiplex PCR; in TCRdb, only in-frame clones are kept and a portion is missing. This listing includes fewer than 200,000 clones. The sequencing sample was made of PBMCs. The origin of the receptors is a woman aged 60 to 75 in good health and CMV-seronegative.

The CDR3 reads CASSLQGFSYNEQFF. In DNA, the CDR3 is TGTGCCAGCAGCCTACAGGGGTTCTCCTACAATGAGCAGTTCTTC. The rearrangement links TRBV7-3 to TRBJ2-1, with 7 bases matching TRBD1. CDR3 size: 15 residues. Germline CDR1 reads SGHTA; CDR2 reads FQGTGA. Trimming at V came to 5 bases and at J to 0 bases, leaving 4 bases not matched to a gene.

The chain is built from TRBV7-9 and TRBJ1-1, with D unresolved. CDR1 and CDR2 from the germline V gene are SEHNR and FQNEAQ (reference sequence). The CDR3 consists of 13 residues. Trimming removed 3 bases from V and 0 bases from J, with 5 bases in between. CDR3 loop: CASSFSMNTEAFF. The CDR3 region has the DNA TGTGCCAGCAGCTTTTCTATGAACACTGAAGCTTTCTTT.

This chain uses TRBV9 with TRBJ2-7, with D maybe TRBD2 (5 bases). Trimming removed 4 bases from V and 7 bases from J, with 15 bases in between. In germline, CDR1 is SGDLS, CDR2 YYNGEE. This CDR3 contains 13 residues. The CDR3 bases are TGTGCCAGCAGCCCTCAGGTTTCGGGGGAGCAGTACTTC. It codes for CASSPQVSGEQYF. Complete variable domain (other parts from reference TRBV9 and TRBJ2-7): DSGVTQTPKHLITATGQRVTLRCSPRSGDLSVYWYQQSLDQGLQFLIQYYNGEERAKGNILERFSAQQFPDLHSELNLSSLELGDSALYFCASSPQVSGEQYFGPGTRLTVT.

V gene TRBV2 combines with J gene TRBJ2-7; possibly TRBD1 for D (6 bases). Germline CDR1 reads SNHLY; CDR2 reads FYNNEI. This CDR3 has 15 amino acids. V gave up 3 bases and J gave up 0 bases, with 12 bases separating them. DNA for the CDR3: TGTGCCAGCAGTGATAGGACAGCATCCTCCTACGAGCAGTACTTC. Amino acid sequence: CASSDRTASSYEQYF. The full variable domain, completed using reference TRBV2 and TRBJ2-7, is EPEVTQTPSHQVTQMGQEVILRCVPISNHLYFYWYRQILGQKVEFLVSFYNNEISEKSEIFDDQFSVERPDGSNFTLKIRSTKLEDSAMYFCASSDRTASSYEQYFGPGTRLTVT.

J is TRBJ2-3 and V is TRBV30; D uncertain. Germline-derived CDR1 and CDR2 are GTSNPN and SVGIG (reference sequence). Trimming took 7 bases from V and 2 from J, leaving 10 bases between them. The CDR3 has 12 residues. CDR3: CASARVTDTQYF. The CDR3 DNA sequence: TGTGCCTCTGCCCGGGTCACAGATACGCAGTATTTT. Together with reference TRBV30 and TRBJ2-3, the CDR3 gives the full variable domain: SQTIHQWPATLVQPVGSPLSLECTVEGTSNPNLYWYRQAAGRGLQLLFYSVGIGQISSEVPQNLSASRPQDRQFILSSKKLLLSDSGFYLCASARVTDTQYFGPGTRLTVL.

V usage is TRBV10-1 and J usage is TRBJ1-5; D gene ambiguous. The V end was cut by 0 bases, the J end by 2 bases, with 14 bases between. Germline assignment: CDR1 WNHNN and CDR2 SYGVQD (reference sequence). This CDR3 has 17 amino acids. The CDR3 here is CASSESDSGSRNQPQHF. CDR3 nucleotides: TGCGCCAGCAGTGAGTCAGATTCCGGGTCGCGCAATCAGCCCCAGCATTTT.

The chain uses TRBV6-5 and TRBJ1-1; TRBD1 matches 8 bases. CDR1 MNHEY and CDR2 SVGAGI come from the germline V gene. With 7 bases clipped from V and 0 bases from J, the junction kept 1 base outside the gene matches. The CDR3 covers 13 residues. For the CDR3, the DNA is TGTGCCAGCAACAGGGGGGTGAACACTGAAGCTTTCTTT. This gives the protein CASNRGVNTEAFF.

V usage is TRBV19 and J usage is TRBJ1-2; the D gene is possibly TRBD1 (6 bases). The CDR3 runs 16 residues. V was clipped by 1 base and J by 5 bases, with 17 bases between them. Germline-derived CDR1 and CDR2 are LNHDA and SQIVND (reference sequence). The CDR3 loop reads CASSIVRGPSPYGYTF. The CDR3, as DNA: TGTGCCAGTAGTATAGTCAGGGGCCCCTCCCCGTATGGCTACACCTTC.

V is TRBV7-9 and J is TRBJ2-5; 9 nucleotides line up with TRBD2. Losses at the gene ends were 5 bases for V and 5 bases for J; bases not matched to a gene: 6. Germline assignment: CDR1 SEHNR and CDR2 FQNEAQ (reference sequence). The CDR3 consists of 14 residues. This CDR3 reads CASSPGLAGETQYF. The CDR3 region has the DNA TGTGCCAGCAGCCCGGGACTAGCTGGGGAGACCCAGTACTTC.

V is TRBV13 and J is TRBJ1-4; no reliable D call. This CDR3 is 15 amino acids long. V was pared by 4 bases and J by 0 bases, with 9 bases between. Germline V CDR1 and CDR2: PRHDT, FYEKMQ (reference sequence). CDR3 loop: CASSSKFPTNEKLFF. The CDR3 DNA follows: TGTGCCAGCAGCTCTAAGTTTCCAACTAATGAAAAACTGTTTTTT.

J is TRBJ1-4 and V is TRBV19; D remains unclear. The V gene's germline CDR1 is LNHDA and CDR2 SQIVND (reference sequence). CDR3 length: 12 residues. V dropped 8 bases and J dropped 8 bases, with 12 bases sitting between them. The CDR3 bases are TGTGCCAGTCATATAGCGGGAGAAAAACTGTTTTTT. This translates into CASHIAGEKLFF.

The chain couples TRBV2 to TRBJ1-1; 9 bases align to TRBD1. Looked up from germline, CDR1 is SNHLY and CDR2 is FYNNEI. J lost 4 bases, V lost 6 bases, and 6 bases had no gene match. This CDR3 is 14 amino acids long. CDR3 amino acids: CASSGQGWGTEAFF. CDR3 bases: TGTGCCAGCAGCGGACAGGGGTGGGGCACTGAAGCTTTCTTT.

The chain recombines TRBV5-1 with TRBJ2-5, with TRBD2 matching over 10 bases. The CDR3 has 15 amino acids. J lost 5 bases, V lost 4 bases, and 8 bases had no gene match. Germline CDR1 is SGHRS and CDR2 is YFSETQ. CDR3 nucleotide sequence: TGCGCCAGCAGCACCGGGACTAGCGTCATTGAGACCCAGTACTTC. Protein product: CASSTGTSVIETQYF.

This chain joins TRBV2 and TRBJ2-1; D unclear. Per germline, CDR1 SNHLY and CDR2 FYNNEI. Trimming took off 6 bases at V and 7 bases at J, with 10 bases between the two ends. This CDR3 spans 12 amino acids. Written as DNA, the CDR3 is TGTGCCAGCAGCGCTAGAGGAAATGAGCAGTTCTTC. Its translation is CASSARGNEQFF. Full variable domain (missing parts from reference TRBV2 and TRBJ2-1): EPEVTQTPSHQVTQMGQEVILRCVPISNHLYFYWYRQILGQKVEFLVSFYNNEISEKSEIFDDQFSVERPDGSNFTLKIRSTKLEDSAMYFCASSARGNEQFFGPGTRLTVL.

This chain connects TRBV7-3 to TRBJ2-1; 8 positions match TRBD2. V was clipped by 6 bases and J by 9 bases; unmatched bases: 4. The CDR3 is 12 amino acids. Germline assignment: CDR1 SGHTA and CDR2 FQGTGA. CDR3 nucleotide sequence: TGTGCCAGCAGTCCGAGCGGGGGTGAGCAGTTCTTC. Its translation is CASSPSGGEQFF.

The chain is built from TRBV4-3 and TRBJ1-5, with TRBD1 identical over 7 bases. Germline CDR1 LGHNA, CDR2 YSLEER. The CDR3 consists of 15 residues. With V trimmed by 6 bases and J by 0 bases, 5 bases remained unmatched. The CDR3 spells CASRQGLVSNQPQHF. As DNA, the CDR3 is TGCGCCAGCAGACAGGGGTTGGTTAGCAATCAGCCCCAGCATTTT.

The chain couples TRBV7-9 to TRBJ1-1, with D perhaps matching TRBD1 (5 bases). Germline assignment: CDR1 SEHNR and CDR2 FQNEAQ (reference sequence). V shed 0 bases and J shed 5 bases, with 13 bases lying between them. The CDR3 totals 15 residues. Written as DNA, the CDR3 is TGTGCCAGCAGCTTAGCAACAGGATGGGCGACTGAAGCTTTCTTT. Amino acid sequence: CASSLATGWATEAFF. Based on the CDR3 plus reference TRBV7-9 and TRBJ1-1, the full variable domain is DTGVSQNPRHKITKRGQNVTFRCDPISEHNRLYWYRQTLGQGPEFLTYFQNEAQLEKSRLLSDRFSAERPKGSFSTLEIQRTEQGDSAMYLCASSLATGWATEAFFGQGTRLTVV.